Presented here are 27 T cell receptor beta chains from one specimen sequenced in a study of Graves' ophthalmopathy and Graves' hyperthyroidism. Investigators amplified TCR beta CDR3 regions from RNA transcripts. The authors performed first-round RT-PCR with HTBI primers and then a second-round multiplex PCR. Each CDR3 protein is one row after TCRdb ran MiXCR on the multiplex PCR reads. Among 500,000 to 600,000 distinct CDR3 sequences listed, roughly 39% were seen once. Input material: peripheral blood or thyroid tissue (not recorded which). The receptors here all came from an adult man with Graves' hyperthyroidism.

Many counts were recorded for this clonotype. J is TRBJ2-5 and V is TRBV3-1; 7 bases match TRBD2. CDR1 is LGHDT, CDR2 YNNKEL, per germline (reference sequence). The ends lost 1 base at V and 5 bases at J; junction bases unmatched: 10. The CDR3 extends over 16 amino acids. The CDR3 nucleotides are TGTGCCAGCAGCCAAGGCGTGGCGGGAGTAGGGGAGACCCAGTACTTC. This gives the protein CASSQGVAGVGETQYF.

The rearrangement links TRBV7-9 to TRBJ2-1, with D tentatively TRBD1 or TRBD2 (5 bases each). The CDR3 runs to 14 residues. V lost 8 bases, J lost 6 bases, and 17 bases lay in between. Per germline, CDR1 SEHNR and CDR2 FQNEAQ (reference sequence). The CDR3 DNA is TGTGCCAGCTTGAAGGGACCAGTGCCCAATGAGCAGTTCTTC. It encodes CASLKGPVPNEQFF.

Concerning this clonotype: A much larger clone lies one base from this, so it may be a read error. The V call is TRBV7-2, the J call TRBJ1-1; D is undetermined. The CDR3 spans 12 residues. CDR1 is SGHTA, CDR2 FQGNSA, per germline. CDR3 residues: CASTPLVTGAFF. The CDR3 DNA is TGTGCCAGCACCCCCCTGGTGACTGGAGCTTTCTTT.

Concerning this clonotype itself: This may be a read error, as it is one base from a much larger clone. The gene calls are TRBV19 and TRBJ1-2; D is possibly TRBD1 (6 bases). The CDR3 has 14 residues. Germline V gene data show CDR1 as LNHDA and CDR2 as SQIVND (reference sequence). CDR3 coding DNA: TGTGTCAGTAGTATGAACAGGGAGTTTTCTGGCTACACCTTC. This encodes CVSSMNREFSGYTF.

The sample holds many counts of this clonotype. The chain recombines TRBV6-1 with TRBJ1-5; possibly TRBD1 for D (6 bases). Per the germline V gene, CDR1 is MNHNS and CDR2 is SASEGT. Trimming left V 6 bases short and J 0 bases short, with 12 bases between. This CDR3 contains 15 residues. CDR3 in DNA: TGTGCCAGCAGGCTACAGGGTTATAGCAATCAGCCCCAGCATTTT. Translation gives CASRLQGYSNQPQHF.

Many counts were recorded for this clonotype. The V gene is TRBV7-8, the J gene TRBJ1-5; D is ambiguous. There are 15 residues in the CDR3. Germline V gene lookup returns CDR1 SGHVS and CDR2 FQNEAQ. V lost 1 base and J 7 bases, leaving 14 bases between the germline ends. The CDR3, as DNA: TGTGCCAGCAGCTTAGATACGGGCCCGGGGCAGCCCCAGCATTTT. It specifies CASSLDTGPGQPQHF.

This clonotype was picked up a small number of times. The CDR3 is CASSQVVQGLSYEQYF. The CDR3, as DNA: TGCGCCAGCAGCCAAGTAGTTCAGGGCTTGTCCTACGAGCAGTACTTC. The chain couples TRBV4-1 to TRBJ2-7; possible D gene TRBD1, 5 bases. V dropped 1 base and J dropped 1 base, with 14 bases sitting between them. Germline CDR1 is MGHRA and CDR2 is YSYEKL. This CDR3 comprises 16 residues.

About this clonotype itself: It may be a read error: a sequence one base away is much more abundant. The CDR3 end shows no conserved phenylalanine or tryptophan, and so a read error is likely. The chain has TRBV7-2 and TRBJ1-1; D uncertain. From germline, CDR1 is SGHTA and CDR2 FQGNSA. This CDR3 spans 12 amino acids. The V and J ends lost 5 bases and 7 bases respectively, with 11 bases between them. CDR3 region: CASSLQRIEAFL. CDR3 DNA sequence: TGTGCCAGCAGCCTTCAGCGCATTGAAGCTTTCCTT.

There are many counts of this clonotype. The chain is built from TRBV6-5 and TRBJ2-6; D is unclear. CDR3 length equals 15 residues. With 5 bases removed from V and 0 bases from J, the gap between germline ends came to 8 bases. CDR1 and CDR2 (germline): MNHEY, SVGAGI. CDR3 amino acids: CASSREISGANVLTF. In nucleotides, the CDR3 is TGTGCCAGCAGTCGTGAGATCTCTGGGGCCAACGTCCTGACTTTC.

This clonotype appeared many times. This rearrangement joins TRBV7-9 to TRBJ1-2, with D unclear. Trimming removed 5 bases from V and 6 bases from J, with 19 bases in between. The CDR3 extends over 15 amino acids. Looked up from germline, CDR1 is SEHNR and CDR2 is FQNEAQ (reference sequence). The CDR3 sequence: CASSQEDIISNGYTF. CDR3 sequence (DNA): TGTGCCAGCAGCCAAGAAGACATAATCTCTAATGGCTACACCTTC.

The chain couples TRBV7-9 to TRBJ1-1, with 8 bases matching TRBD1. V lost 7 bases to trimming and J lost 4 bases; unmatched junction nucleotides: 2. The V gene's germline CDR1 is SEHNR and CDR2 FQNEAQ (reference sequence). The CDR3 is 12 amino acids. CDR3 residues: CASTTGGTEAFF. The CDR3 DNA follows: TGTGCCAGCACCACAGGGGGCACTGAAGCTTTCTTT.

The genes are TRBV7-9 and TRBJ1-1; 8 positions match TRBD1. CDR3 size: 17 residues. The germline gives CDR1 SEHNR, CDR2 FQNEAQ (reference sequence). Trimming removed 5 bases from V and 0 bases from J; junction bases left unmatched: 11. The CDR3 is CASSPWGTGAMNTEAFF. CDR3 in DNA: TGTGCCAGCAGCCCCTGGGGGACAGGAGCTATGAACACTGAAGCTTTCTTT. The variable domain in full, with the rest retrieved from reference TRBV7-9 and TRBJ1-1, is DTGVSQNPRHKITKRGQNVTFRCDPISEHNRLYWYRQTLGQGPEFLTYFQNEAQLEKSRLLSDRFSAERPKGSFSTLEIQRTEQGDSAMYLCASSPWGTGAMNTEAFFGQGTRLTVV.

The rearrangement joins TRBV20-1 to TRBJ1-5; the D is unclear. V was trimmed by 2 bases and J by 11 bases, leaving 19 bases between them. This CDR3 is 14 amino acids long. Germline V gene sequence: CDR1 DFQATT, CDR2 SNEGSKA (reference sequence). In nucleotides, the CDR3 is TGCAGTGCTAGAAGCGGCGGGAGCCAAGAGACCCAGCATTTT. Its translation is CSARSGGSQETQHF.

This clonotype came up many times. This chain joins TRBV20-1 and TRBJ2-7, with 9 positions matching TRBD1. Trimming cost V 5 bases and J 2 bases; bases outside gene matches: 10. Germline V gene sequence: CDR1 DFQATT, CDR2 SNEGSKA (reference sequence). The CDR3 is 15 amino acids. The CDR3 sequence: CSALNLRDRAYEQYF. CDR3 sequence (DNA): TGCAGTGCTCTTAATCTCCGGGACAGGGCCTACGAGCAGTACTTC.

This clonotype was recorded many times. The V call is TRBV15, the J call TRBJ1-5; D is uncertain. CDR1 LNHNV and CDR2 YYDKDF come from the germline V gene (reference sequence). V lost 0 bases to trimming and J lost 7 bases, with 10 bases between them. The CDR3 extends over 14 amino acids. The CDR3 is CATSRDSSTQPQHF. CDR3 bases: TGTGCCACCAGCAGAGATTCCAGCACCCAGCCCCAGCATTTT.

This sequence joins TRBV12-3 or TRBV12-4 and TRBJ2-3, with D possibly matching TRBD2 (6 bases). V was pared by 0 bases and J by 8 bases, with 12 bases between. The CDR3 sequence is 14 residues long. Here the CDR3 reads CASSLARGAGTQYF. CDR3 nucleotides: TGTGCCAGCAGTTTAGCGCGGGGTGCGGGTACGCAGTATTTT.

In its sample, this clonotype was seen many times. V usage is TRBV14 and J usage is TRBJ1-2, with D perhaps matching TRBD1 (5 bases). The CDR3 extends over 12 amino acids. Looked up from germline, CDR1 is SGHDN and CDR2 is FVKESK. Trimming removed 4 bases at V and 4 bases at J, with 7 bases between. CDR3 sequence reads: CASSRQLYGYTF. In DNA, the CDR3 is TGTGCCAGCAGCCGACAGCTCTATGGCTACACCTTC.

This clonotype has ten or more counts. The genes are TRBV3-1 and TRBJ1-1; TRBD1 agrees at 7 bases. V lost 1 base and J lost 8; bases outside the gene matches: 1. CDR1 and CDR2 from the germline V gene are LGHDT and YNNKEL (reference sequence). The CDR3 length is 12 residues. For the CDR3, the DNA is TGTGCCAGCAGCCAAGTGACAGGGGAAGCTTTCTTT. It translates to CASSQVTGEAFF.

This clonotype was recorded a few times. The V gene is TRBV7-8, the J gene TRBJ2-3; maybe TRBD2 (5 bases). CDR1 is SGHVS and CDR2 is FQNEAQ in the germline V gene. CDR3 length equals 15 residues. The ends were cut back, 2 bases at V and 0 bases at J, with 9 bases in the middle. The CDR3 protein is CASSLSRTSTDTQYF. In DNA form, the CDR3 reads TGTGCCAGCAGCTTATCAAGGACTAGCACAGATACGCAGTATTTT.

This clonotype was counted a few times. The V and J genes are TRBV27 and TRBJ2-5; 9 bases align to TRBD1. Germline V gene sequence: CDR1 MNHEY, CDR2 SMNVEV (reference sequence). This CDR3 has 15 amino acids. The ends lost 5 bases at V and 2 bases at J; junction bases unmatched: 6. This chain's CDR3 is CASSSRDREQETQYF. Written as DNA, the CDR3 is TGTGCCAGCAGTAGCCGGGACAGGGAGCAAGAGACCCAGTACTTC.

In this sample, this clonotype turned up many times. J is TRBJ2-5 and V is TRBV19; weak D call: TRBD2 (6 bases). The CDR3 sequence is 15 residues long. Germline lookup yields CDR1 LNHDA and CDR2 SQIVND (reference sequence). Trimming stripped 2 bases from V and 4 bases from J, with 14 bases between. This CDR3 reads CASSINGGGVETQYF. CDR3 DNA: TGTGCCAGTAGTATAAACGGGGGTGGTGTAGAGACCCAGTACTTC.

The sample holds one count of this clonotype. The chain links TRBV7-6 to TRBJ2-7, with D possibly matching TRBD1 (6 bases). V was clipped by 5 bases and J by 6 bases, with 17 bases between them. Germline CDR1 and CDR2: SGHVS and FNYEAQ. The CDR3 extends over 14 amino acids. Here the CDR3 reads CASSPPGHRREQYF. The CDR3 coding sequence is TGTGCCAGCAGCCCCCCGGGACACCGCCGCGAGCAGTACTTC.

This clonotype was counted many times. The chain uses TRBV28 and TRBJ1-1; 7 bases are a match to TRBD1. CDR3 length: 16 residues. The germline V gene has CDR1 MDHEN and CDR2 SYDVKM. The junction had 11 bases not matched to a gene; V was cut back by 6 bases and J by 1 base. The DNA for the CDR3 is TGTGCCAGCAGCCCCAGAATCGACAGGGCGAACACTGAAGCTTTCTTT. Translation gives CASSPRIDRANTEAFF.

This clonotype showed up many times. The J gene is TRBJ1-5, the V gene TRBV20-1; a possible D gene is TRBD1 (6 bases). The CDR3 is 13 amino acids. The V gene's germline CDR1 is DFQATT and CDR2 SNEGSKA (reference sequence). Trimming took off 0 bases at V and 6 bases at J, with 9 bases between the two ends. The CDR3 protein is CSAREGGAQPQHF. As DNA, the CDR3 is TGCAGTGCTAGAGAGGGGGGGGCTCAGCCCCAGCATTTT.

In its sample, this clonotype was seen a few times. The V gene is TRBV4-1, the J gene TRBJ1-2; no definite D call. V lost 4 bases, J lost 2 bases, and 11 bases lay in between. Germline V CDR1 and CDR2: MGHRA, YSYEKL. This CDR3 has 14 amino acids. The CDR3 sequence: CASSPIGRNYGYTF. The CDR3 nucleotides read TGCGCCAGCAGCCCGATAGGGAGAAACTATGGCTACACCTTC.

This clonotype was picked up many times. V and J are TRBV24-1 and TRBJ1-1; maybe TRBD1 (6 bases). The germline gives CDR1 KGHDR, CDR2 SFDVKD. The CDR3 totals 13 residues. Trimming pared 8 bases from V and 0 bases from J, leaving 9 bases between. The CDR3 bases are TGTGCCACCAAAGGACAGATGAACACTGAAGCTTTCTTT. Translated, it gives CATKGQMNTEAFF.

Turning to this clonotype: The junction differs from germline at one of its ends, possibly a read error. The V gene is TRBV29-1, the J gene TRBJ2-5; possibly TRBD1 for D (7 bases). The CDR3 length is 13 residues. From germline, CDR1 is SQVTM and CDR2 ANQGSEA. The CDR3 region has the DNA TGTAGCAGTGGGCGGGGACAGCGGGAGACCCAGTACTTC. Protein: CSSGRGQRETQYF. Supplemented by reference TRBV29-1 and TRBJ2-5, the full variable domain reads SAVISQKPSRDICQRGTSLTIQCQVDSQVTMMFWYRQQPGQSLTLIATANQGSEATYESGFVIDKFPISRPNLTFSTLTVSNMSPEDSSIYLCSSGRGQRETQYFGPGTRLLVL.